The subject of this entry is one TCR beta chain. Stated treatment: 19 received Ad26.COV2.S at low or high dose, single or two shots; 5 received placebo; per-sample allocation not given. At day 63 after the first vaccine or placebo injection, samples were drawn. This specimen comes from a study of Ad26.COV2.S vaccination and SARS-CoV-2 variants. Produced via immunoSEQ multiplex PCR; TCRdb's table is partial and in-frame only. The top ten clones hold roughly 4% of a sample with more than 400,000 clones, less than 95% of them seen once. The receptor was isolated from a person aged 18-60 years who received the Ad26.COV2.S COVID-19 vaccine or a placebo. The starting material was peripheral blood, obtained in a trial of Ad26.COV2.S vaccine versus placebo.

The CDR3 loop reads CASRPTGSYQPQHF. The CDR3 region has the DNA TGTGCCAGCAGGCCGACAGGGTCCTATCAGCCCCAGCATTTT. The V call is TRBV28, the J call TRBJ1-5, with 7 bases that match TRBD1. The CDR3 has 14 amino acids. CDR1 and CDR2 from the germline V gene are MDHEN and SYDVKM. The trim removed 6 bases at V and 5 bases at J, leaving 7 bases unmatched.